This T cell receptor beta chain is drawn from a study of T cell changes during pregnancy in multiple sclerosis (dated by TCRdb to between 2018 and 2021). Regarding the research as a whole: The study examined how the T cell repertoire changed over the course of pregnancy in women with multiple sclerosis.

Ends trimmed: V by 2 bases, J by 7 bases; bases unmatched to a gene: 10. CDR1 and CDR2 are drawn from the germline V gene: SGHVS, FNYEAQ. The CDR3 covers 17 residues, taking in both the cysteine and the phenylalanine. The CDR3 DNA has 51 bases and is translated from base 1. The receptor library was made with the immunoSEQ multiplex PCR assay. Imported from immuneACCESS, the table was reduced by TCRdb to in-frame sequences with V and J called. These copies leave out some clones; in studies compared against another copy, an unresolved V gene accounts for under half, and the cause of the remainder is not known. For this sample there are 15,000 to 20,000 clones; 88% appear just once. Of the sample, about 1.3% is held by the ten largest clones. Notes on this clone: This receptor's antigen is unknown. It has no much larger one-base neighbor in the sample; base qualities were not kept.

The chain was built from TRBV7-6 and TRBJ2-1, and 11 junctional nucleotides match TRBD2. Sample: CD4+ T cells from peripheral blood mononuclear cells, taken in the first trimester of pregnancy. The sequence was obtained from a female donor in good health, enrolled as a control in a pregnancy study. The DNA sequence follows: TGTGCCAGCAGCTTAAAACGTAGCGGGGGGGCTTTAAATGAGCAGTTCTTC. It specifies CASSLKRSGGALNEQFF. Supplemented by the reference TRBV7-6 and TRBJ2-1 proteins around the CDR3, the complete variable domain is GAGVSQSPRYKVTKRGQDVALRCDPISGHVSLYWYRQALGQGPEFLTYFNYEAQQDKSGLPNDRFSAERPEGSISTLTIQRTEQRDSAMYRCASSLKRSGGALNEQFFGPGTRLTVL.